The text below deals with one T cell receptor beta chain. What it binds is unknown. This record belongs to a study of cytomegalovirus exposure and HLA in healthy donors. Study information: A subsequent analysis reported that the approximately 120 validation repertoires were produced on the same platform that had also been used for the roughly 700 first-cohort repertoires. Overall study results and limits: Cytomegalovirus status was reportedly diagnosed by the classifier with high specificity and sensitivity. According to a subsequent analysis, TCR clusters identified in the first cohort showed a tendency to co-occur across the approximately 120 validation repertoires. Cytomegalovirus association was listed for about 170 TCR beta chains.

Sequencing used immunoSEQ multiplex PCR; TCRdb keeps in-frame clones, though not all of them. The repertoire holds 110,000 to 150,000 clones, with 91% as singletons. This CDR3 spans 16 amino acids. The ends were cut back, 7 bases at V and 11 bases at J, with 29 bases in the middle. Germline lookup yields CDR1 LNHDA and CDR2 SQIVND (reference sequence). This rearrangement joins TRBV19 to TRBJ1-1; possible D gene TRBD1, 5 bases. Sample: PBMCs. The receptor comes from a man aged 18 to 29 in good health and CMV-seronegative. Written as DNA, the CDR3 is TGTGCCAGTACCCCCCGGAGGAGGGGCTCCCCTTATGACGCTTTCTTT. Translating it yields CASTPRRRGSPYDAFF.